What follows are 28 T cell receptor beta chains derived from one specimen sequenced in a study of patients and donors after allogeneic stem cell transplantation. TCRdb re-called the RT-PCR reads with MiXCR, one entry per CDR3 protein. Of approximately 90,000 distinct CDR3 sequences listed, roughly 5.2% are singletons. Sequencing input: blood, either unsorted or a sorted T cell fraction (not recorded which). The receptors here all came from a human donor who was either an allogeneic HSCT recipient or a stem cell or donor lymphocyte infusion donor (not recorded which). It is not recorded whose cells these are; they may come from a transplant donor.

In this sample, this clonotype turned up many times. The rearrangement uses TRBV19 and TRBJ2-1, with 13 nucleotides matching TRBD2. Germline V gene data show CDR1 as LNHDA and CDR2 as SQIVND (reference sequence). V was pared by 4 bases and J by 7 bases, with 7 bases of the junction left unmatched. This CDR3 has 16 amino acids. As DNA, the CDR3 is TGTGCCAGTAGTAGACCGGGACTAGCGGGGTTTAATGAGCAGTTCTTC. Its protein is CASSRPGLAGFNEQFF. The entire variable domain, with the rest obtained from reference TRBV19 and TRBJ2-1, is as follows: DGGITQSPKYLFRKEGQNVTLSCEQNLNHDAMYWYRQDPGQGLRLIYYSQIVNDFQKGDIAEGYSVSREKKESFPLTVTSAQKNPTAFYLCASSRPGLAGFNEQFFGPGTRLTVL.

This rearrangement joins TRBV5-4 to TRBJ1-1; 8 bases are shared with TRBD1. The germline gives CDR1 SGHNT, CDR2 YYREEE (reference sequence). The CDR3 sequence is 15 residues long. Losses at the gene ends were 0 bases for V and 5 bases for J; bases not matched to a gene: 6. For the CDR3, the DNA is TGTGCCAGCAGCTTGGGAGCAGGGGGCCTTACTGAAGCTTTCTTT. Translated: CASSLGAGGLTEAFF.

This clonotype has at least ten counts. V usage is TRBV10-3 and J usage is TRBJ2-3; 9 bases fit TRBD1. This CDR3 contains 13 residues. Unmatched junction bases numbered 13, after V lost 6 bases and J lost 15 bases. Per the germline V gene, CDR1 is ENHRY and CDR2 is SYGVKD. The chain's CDR3 is CAISEISGQGYYF. The CDR3 nucleotides are TGTGCCATCAGCGAAATATCGGGACAGGGTTATTATTTT.

This clonotype was picked up a small number of times. This CDR3 reads CASSTGLAGNGRTGELFF. As DNA, the CDR3 is TGTGCCAGCTCTACGGGACTAGCGGGAAATGGGCGCACCGGGGAGCTGTTTTTT. This chain connects TRBV18 to TRBJ2-2; 13 positions match TRBD2. The CDR3 has 18 residues. V dropped 6 bases and J dropped 4; count of bases not matched to a gene: 11. Per the germline V gene, CDR1 is KGHSH and CDR2 is LQKENI. Using reference TRBV18 and TRBJ2-2 for the parts outside the CDR3, the full variable domain is NAGVMQNPRHLVRRRGQEARLRCSPMKGHSHVYWYRQLPEEGLKFMVYLQKENIIDESGMPKERFSAEFPKEGPSILRIQQVVRGDSAAYFCASSTGLAGNGRTGELFFGEGSRLTVL.

This clonotype was observed at least ten times. The genes are TRBV7-2 and TRBJ2-5, with 8 nucleotides matching TRBD2. V was pared by 8 bases and J by 3 bases, with 8 bases of the junction left unmatched. This CDR3 spans 14 amino acids. CDR1 SGHTA and CDR2 FQGNSA come from the germline V gene. CDR3 DNA sequence: TGTGCCAGCGCCCGGGGGGGGTTGAAAGAGACCCAGTACTTC. Its translation: CASARGGLKETQYF. Filled out from reference TRBV7-2 and TRBJ2-5, the complete variable domain reads GAGVSQSPSNKVTEKGKDVELRCDPISGHTALYWYRQSLGQGLEFLIYFQGNSAPDKSGLPSDRFSAERTGGSVSTLTIQRTQQEDSAVYLCASARGGLKETQYFGPGTRLLVL.

This clonotype was recorded at least ten times. This chain uses TRBV18 with TRBJ2-3; D ambiguous. Germline CDR1 reads KGHSH; CDR2 reads LQKENI. V was pared by 2 bases and J by 4 bases, with 4 bases between. The CDR3 is made up of 12 amino acids. The CDR3 DNA sequence: TGTGCCAGCTCACCAAAGGCAGATACGCAGTATTTT. Translating it yields CASSPKADTQYF.

This clonotype showed up just a few times. The chain is built from TRBV6-1 and TRBJ2-1, with TRBD1 matching over 7 bases. CDR3 length: 13 residues. CDR1 and CDR2 (germline): MNHNS, SASEGT. V trimming: 8 bases; J trimming: 4 bases; junction bases outside the gene matches: 5. The DNA for the CDR3 is TGTGCCAGCGGGGGCAGGGGGTACAATGAGCAGTTCTTC. Amino acid sequence: CASGGRGYNEQFF.

There are a few counts of this clonotype. This chain links TRBV6-1 with TRBJ2-3, with D possibly being TRBD1 (6 bases). The CDR3 is 17 amino acids. V lost 2 bases, J lost 3 bases, and 18 bases lay in between. Germline assignment: CDR1 MNHNS and CDR2 SASEGT. In DNA form, the CDR3 reads TGTGCCAGCAGTGAATCTGGGGGCAGGGCGCGGACAGATACGCAGTATTTT. Encoded protein: CASSESGGRARTDTQYF.

The gene calls are TRBV6-1 and TRBJ1-1; 7 nucleotides align to TRBD1. V trimming: 8 bases; J trimming: 4 bases; junction bases outside the gene matches: 10. The CDR3 has 14 residues. Germline CDR1 MNHNS, CDR2 SASEGT. The CDR3 DNA sequence: TGTGCCAGCTCCCAAAACAGGGGATCCACTGAAGCTTTCTTT. This sequence encodes CASSQNRGSTEAFF.

The sample holds many counts of this clonotype. This chain uses TRBV7-6 with TRBJ2-1, with D perhaps matching TRBD2 (5 bases). The CDR3 covers 16 residues. Germline V gene data show CDR1 as SGHVS and CDR2 as FNYEAQ. V was cut by 3 bases and J by 0 bases, with 12 bases left in between. The CDR3 sequence is CASSFGPGSSYNEQFF. In nucleotides, the CDR3 is TGTGCCAGCAGCTTCGGTCCGGGAAGCTCCTACAATGAGCAGTTCTTC.

This clonotype was counted at least ten times. This sequence joins TRBV18 and TRBJ2-2; D is possibly TRBD1 or TRBD2 (5 bases each). Trimming removed 5 bases from V and 5 bases from J, with 15 bases in between. This CDR3 comprises 15 residues. Germline V gene sequence: CDR1 KGHSH, CDR2 LQKENI. Here the CDR3 reads CASSSEGRSTGELFF. The DNA of the CDR3 is TGTGCCAGCTCATCCGAGGGGCGGTCGACCGGGGAGCTGTTTTTT.

The V call is TRBV11-3, the J call TRBJ1-1; TRBD1 matches at 7 bases. There are 14 residues in the CDR3. After removal of 7 bases from V and 3 bases from J, the junction contained 8 bases not matched to a gene. The germline V gene has CDR1 SGHNT and CDR2 YENEEA. DNA of the CDR3: TGTGCCAGCATCAAAGGGGGCTGGGACACTGAAGCTTTCTTT. This sequence encodes CASIKGGWDTEAFF. The full variable domain, completed using reference TRBV11-3 and TRBJ1-1, is EAGVVQSPRYKIIEKKQPVAFWCNPISGHNTLYWYLQNLGQGPELLIRYENEEAVDDSQLPKDRFSAERLKGVDSTLKIQPAELGDSAVYLCASIKGGWDTEAFFGQGTRLTVV.

This clonotype was counted at least ten times. This sequence joins TRBV5-5 and TRBJ1-1, with 8 bases matching TRBD1. The junction had 4 bases not matched to a gene; V was cut back by 0 bases and J by 3 bases. CDR1 and CDR2 from the germline V gene are SGHKS and YYEKEE (reference sequence). This CDR3 is 15 amino acids long. The CDR3 sequence: CASSLGGQAYTEAFF. The CDR3 nucleotides are TGTGCCAGCAGCTTGGGGGGACAGGCGTACACTGAAGCTTTCTTT. Combining the CDR3 with reference TRBV5-5 and TRBJ1-1 gives the whole variable domain DAGVTQSPTHLIKTRGQQVTLRCSPISGHKSVSWYQQVLGQGPQFIFQYYEKEERGRGNFPDRFSARQFPNYSSELNVNALLLGDSALYLCASSLGGQAYTEAFFGQGTRLTVV.

At least ten counts were recorded for this clonotype. The V call is TRBV2, the J call TRBJ2-7, with D possibly being TRBD1 (6 bases). CDR1 and CDR2 (germline): SNHLY, FYNNEI. This CDR3 is built from 13 residues. With 5 bases removed from V and 3 bases from J, the gap between germline ends came to 11 bases. Written as DNA, the CDR3 is TGTGCCAGCAGTTGGGACAACGTCTACGAGCAGTACTTC. Encoded protein: CASSWDNVYEQYF.

This clonotype was seen many times. This chain links TRBV4-1 with TRBJ2-7, with no clear D. Trimming stripped 0 bases from V and 7 bases from J, with 16 bases between. This CDR3 is built from 15 residues. Germline loops: CDR1 MGHRA, CDR2 YSYEKL. The CDR3 region is CASSQEQSGWVEQYF. The DNA of the CDR3 is TGCGCCAGCAGCCAAGAACAATCCGGGTGGGTGGAGCAGTACTTC.

This clonotype was seen ten or more times. The chain has TRBV7-9 and TRBJ1-6; D uncertain. The V end was cut by 6 bases, the J end by 6 bases, with 9 bases between. The CDR3 runs 13 residues. CDR1 and CDR2 (germline): SEHNR, FQNEAQ (reference sequence). CDR3 loop: CASSSGFNSPLHF. The CDR3 DNA sequence: TGTGCCAGCAGTTCGGGTTTTAATTCACCCCTCCACTTT. Combining the CDR3 with reference TRBV7-9 and TRBJ1-6 gives the whole variable domain DTGVSQNPRHKITKRGQNVTFRCDPISEHNRLYWYRQTLGQGPEFLTYFQNEAQLEKSRLLSDRFSAERPKGSFSTLEIQRTEQGDSAMYLCASSSGFNSPLHFGNGTRLTVT.

This clonotype was seen many times. The J gene is TRBJ2-7, the V gene TRBV3-1, with 8 bases aligning to TRBD2. This CDR3 contains 14 residues. Germline assignment: CDR1 LGHDT and CDR2 YNNKEL (reference sequence). The junction had 5 bases not matched to a gene; V was cut back by 1 base and J by 6 bases. CDR3 DNA sequence: TGTGCCAGCAGCCAAGGAGCGGGAGACGGCGAGCAGTACTTC. It specifies CASSQGAGDGEQYF.

This clonotype has at least ten counts. The genes are TRBV29-1 and TRBJ2-7, with D possibly called TRBD1 or TRBD2 (5 bases each). Trimming cost V 7 bases and J 4 bases, with 14 bases left between them. Germline V gene data show CDR1 as SQVTM and CDR2 as ANQGSEA. The CDR3 runs to 12 residues. The CDR3 DNA reads TGCAGCGCGGGGACCGGCTGGTACGAGCAGTACTTC. This sequence encodes CSAGTGWYEQYF.

The CDR3 is CASSLSPGPYYEQYF. The CDR3 nucleotides are TGTGCCAGCAGTTTATCACCGGGACCCTACTACGAGCAGTACTTC. The chain combines TRBV27 with TRBJ2-7, with D perhaps matching TRBD1 or TRBD2 (5 bases each). This CDR3 spans 15 amino acids. Germline CDR1 reads MNHEY; CDR2 reads SMNVEV (reference sequence). V was cut by 0 bases and J by 3 bases, with 12 bases left in between.

Many counts were recorded for this clonotype. The rearrangement joins TRBV20-1 to TRBJ2-7, with no clear D. Germline loops: CDR1 DFQATT, CDR2 SNEGSKA (reference sequence). V was clipped by 0 bases and J by 5 bases, with 11 bases between them. CDR3 length: 13 amino acids. The CDR3 DNA reads TGCAGTGCTAGAGATCTTCCACCTAACGAGCAGTACTTC. Its translation: CSARDLPPNEQYF.

This clonotype was counted ten times or more. This chain links TRBV6-4 with TRBJ2-7; D is undetermined. The CDR3 extends over 15 amino acids. Germline V gene data show CDR1 as MRHNA and CDR2 as SNTAGT. V lost 6 bases, J lost 2 bases, and 17 bases lay in between. As DNA, the CDR3 is TGTGCCAGCAGCGACCCATGTCAGTTTACCTACGAGCAGTACTTC. Its translation is CASSDPCQFTYEQYF.

The gene calls are TRBV2 and TRBJ2-3; D unclear. V was shortened by 7 bases and J by 8 bases, with 13 bases between the two germline ends. Per the germline V gene, CDR1 is SNHLY and CDR2 is FYNNEI. CDR3 length equals 12 residues. CDR3 sequence reads: CASNLQHGTQYF. In DNA form, the CDR3 reads TGTGCCAGCAACCTACAGCACGGTACGCAGTATTTT.

This clonotype has ten or more counts. The chain recombines TRBV7-7 with TRBJ2-1; 10 bases fit TRBD2. The CDR3 is made up of 17 amino acids. From germline, CDR1 is SSHAT and CDR2 FNYEAQ (reference sequence). V was clipped by 0 bases and J by 3 bases; unmatched bases: 5. The CDR3 here is CASSLAVQREGYNEQFF. CDR3 sequence (DNA): TGTGCCAGCAGCTTAGCGGTTCAGCGGGAGGGCTACAATGAGCAGTTCTTC.

Ten or more counts support this clonotype. V usage is TRBV29-1 and J usage is TRBJ1-1; 8 bases fit TRBD1. This CDR3 region has 12 residues. CDR1 and CDR2 from the germline V gene are SQVTM and ANQGSEA. V lost 7 bases, J lost 1 base, and 2 bases stayed unmatched. The CDR3, as DNA: TGCAGCGCCGGGACAGGGAACACTGAAGCTTTCTTT. Translation: CSAGTGNTEAFF. The full variable domain, in which reference TRBV29-1 and TRBJ1-1 provide the parts outside the CDR3, is SAVISQKPSRDICQRGTSLTIQCQVDSQVTMMFWYRQQPGQSLTLIATANQGSEATYESGFVIDKFPISRPNLTFSTLTVSNMSPEDSSIYLCSAGTGNTEAFFGQGTRLTVV.

This clonotype was seen ten or more times. The chain carries TRBV5-4 and TRBJ2-5; no clear D. Deletions cut 3 bases from V and 0 bases from J, with 12 bases between. CDR1 is SGHNT, CDR2 YYREEE, per germline (reference sequence). This CDR3 has 15 residues. CDR3 loop: CASSSPDGNQETQYF. CDR3 nucleotide sequence: TGTGCCAGCAGCTCCCCGGATGGGAACCAAGAGACCCAGTACTTC.

This clonotype was detected ten times or more. This chain joins TRBV3-1 and TRBJ1-1; possible D gene TRBD1, 5 bases. Trimming removed 5 bases from V and 1 base from J, with 11 bases in between. Germline loops: CDR1 LGHDT, CDR2 YNNKEL (reference sequence). The CDR3 extends over 14 amino acids. CDR3 residues: CASSGRDGNTEAFF. The CDR3 DNA reads TGTGCCAGCAGCGGTCGGGACGGGAACACTGAAGCTTTCTTT.

This chain links TRBV2 with TRBJ2-5, with D perhaps given as TRBD1 or TRBD2 (5 bases each). The V gene lost 3 bases and the J gene lost 7 bases, with 15 bases spanning the gap. CDR3 length: 14 amino acids. Germline V gives CDR1 SNHLY, CDR2 FYNNEI. The CDR3 DNA reads TGTGCCAGCAGTGAGGGTGGGGACCGGAGGACCCAGTACTTC. Translating it yields CASSEGGDRRTQYF.

The rearrangement joins TRBV7-2 to TRBJ2-1; D remains ambiguous. Germline V gives CDR1 SGHTA, CDR2 FQGNSA. CDR3 length: 12 residues. V dropped 5 bases and J dropped 3 bases, with 5 bases sitting between them. The CDR3 nucleotides read TGTGCCAGCAGCACCCGCTACAATGAGCAGTTCTTC. Its protein product is CASSTRYNEQFF.